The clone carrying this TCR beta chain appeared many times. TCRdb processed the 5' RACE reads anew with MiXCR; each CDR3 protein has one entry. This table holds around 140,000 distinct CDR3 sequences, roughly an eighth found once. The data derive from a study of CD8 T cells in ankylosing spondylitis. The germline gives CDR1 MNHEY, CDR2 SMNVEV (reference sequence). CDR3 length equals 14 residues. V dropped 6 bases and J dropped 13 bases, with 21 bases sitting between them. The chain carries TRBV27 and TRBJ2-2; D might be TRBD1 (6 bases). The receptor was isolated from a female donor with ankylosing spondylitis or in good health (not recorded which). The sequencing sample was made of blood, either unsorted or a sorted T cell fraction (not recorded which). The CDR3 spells CASSRGGLRNGLFF. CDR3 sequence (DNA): TGTGCCAGCAGCCGAGGGGGTTTGCGGAATGGGCTGTTTTTT.